This TCR beta chain was documented in a study of blood T cell repertoires in COVID-19. The CDR3 is 15 amino acids. After removal of 0 bases from V and 3 bases from J, the junction contained 5 bases not matched to a gene. CDR1 and CDR2 (germline): SGHVS, FNYEAQ. This clone occurred a few times. The repertoire was sequenced with immunoSEQ multiplex PCR; TCRdb's copy has only in-frame clones and lacks some. Of 150,000 to 180,000 clones listed, 65% to 85% are singletons. This chain joins TRBV7-6 and TRBJ2-7; 7 nucleotides align to TRBD1. Sequencing was done on a sample of peripheral blood. The source is a woman aged 80 or over with acute or convalescent COVID-19. As DNA, the CDR3 is TGTGCCAGCAGCTTAGCGATGGGACAGAACTACGAGCAGTACTTC. Translation: CASSLAMGQNYEQYF. Based on the CDR3 plus reference TRBV7-6 and TRBJ2-7, the full variable domain is GAGVSQSPRYKVTKRGQDVALRCDPISGHVSLYWYRQALGQGPEFLTYFNYEAQQDKSGLPNDRFSAERPEGSISTLTIQRTEQRDSAMYRCASSLAMGQNYEQYFGPGTRLTVT.